Shown below are 9 T cell receptor beta chains from a single sample sequenced in a study of early T cells in non-severe SARS-CoV-2 infection. A single record per CDR3 protein comes from TCRdb applying MiXCR to the 5' RACE reads. The sample holds tens of thousands of distinct CDR3 sequences, approximately 6% seen once. Specimen: whole blood. The receptors were gathered from an adult who was a healthcare worker with PCR-confirmed SARS-CoV-2 infection or an uninfected control (not recorded which).

Ten or more counts support this clonotype. The chain is built from TRBV19 and TRBJ2-7; perhaps TRBD1 as D (5 bases). The V end was cut by 2 bases, the J end by 2 bases, with 10 bases between. The germline V gene has CDR1 LNHDA and CDR2 SQIVND (reference sequence). There are 14 residues in the CDR3. The CDR3 coding sequence is TGTGCCAGTAGTATACAGGGTGGGCCCTACGAGCAGTACTTC. Translated: CASSIQGGPYEQYF.

This clonotype was counted at least ten times. The rearrangement joins TRBV16 to TRBJ1-5; D is unclear. Germline CDR1 is KGHSY and CDR2 is FQNENV. V was shortened by 6 bases and J by 0 bases, with 9 bases between the two germline ends. This CDR3 contains 14 residues. The CDR3 region has the DNA TGTGCCAGCAGGGACGTTAATAGCAATCAGCCCCAGCATTTT. Its protein product is CASRDVNSNQPQHF.

This clonotype was counted ten times or more. The V gene is TRBV24-1, the J gene TRBJ2-7, with 9 positions matching TRBD1. The CDR3 covers 13 residues. Germline V gene lookup returns CDR1 KGHDR and CDR2 SFDVKD. After removal of 4 bases from V and 3 bases from J, the junction contained 0 bases not matched to a gene. The CDR3 DNA reads TGTGCCACCAGTGAGACAGGGGGCTACGAGCAGTACTTC. It yields the protein CATSETGGYEQYF.

This clonotype occurred a few times. The chain links TRBV24-1 to TRBJ2-2; TRBD1 matches at 7 bases. Looked up from germline, CDR1 is KGHDR and CDR2 is SFDVKD. Trimming at V came to 9 bases and at J to 6 bases, leaving 18 bases not matched to a gene. The length of the CDR3 is 17 residues. CDR3 loop: CATPICDREREAGELFF. Written as DNA, the CDR3 is TGTGCCACCCCGATTTGCGACAGGGAGCGCGAGGCCGGGGAGCTGTTTTTT.

This clonotype was counted at least ten times. The chain carries TRBV4-3 and TRBJ1-4, with 7 bases identical to TRBD1. The CDR3 runs 15 residues. Germline lookup yields CDR1 LGHNA and CDR2 YSLEER. J was trimmed by 7 bases and V by 2 bases; bases with no gene match: 7. The CDR3 region has the DNA TGCGCCAGCAGCCAAAAGACAGGGTATGGTGAAAAACTGTTTTTT. Protein: CASSQKTGYGEKLFF.

In its sample, this clonotype was seen a few times. The rearrangement joins TRBV5-5 to TRBJ1-6; D is uncertain. Trimming took 2 bases from V and 5 from J, leaving 17 bases between them. This CDR3 comprises 17 residues. The V gene's germline CDR1 is SGHKS and CDR2 YYEKEE (reference sequence). This chain's CDR3 is CASSFDWSVRNNSPLHF. CDR3 coding DNA: TGTGCCAGCAGCTTTGACTGGAGCGTTCGGAATAATTCACCCCTCCACTTT.

This clonotype was detected a few times. This chain links TRBV28 with TRBJ1-5; 7 nucleotides line up with TRBD1. The length of the CDR3 is 15 residues. Germline CDR1 MDHEN, CDR2 SYDVKM. V trimming: 5 bases; J trimming: 3 bases; junction bases outside the gene matches: 7. The CDR3 protein is CASSPRQGFNQPQHF. DNA of the CDR3: TGTGCCAGCAGTCCAAGACAGGGTTTCAATCAGCCCCAGCATTTT.

This clonotype has a handful of counts. The chain couples TRBV20-1 to TRBJ1-5; 10 positions agree with TRBD1. The ends lost 0 bases at V and 1 base at J; junction bases unmatched: 3. This CDR3 has 16 amino acids. The germline V gene has CDR1 DFQATT and CDR2 SNEGSKA (reference sequence). CDR3 in DNA: TGCAGTGCTAGAGAGTGGGACAGGGGAAGCAATCAGCCCCAGCATTTT. The encoded protein is CSAREWDRGSNQPQHF.

The rearrangement links TRBV5-8 to TRBJ2-3; D is ambiguous. The CDR3 extends over 12 amino acids. Trimming removed 3 bases from V and 4 bases from J, with 6 bases in between. The V gene's germline CDR1 is SGHTS and CDR2 YDEGEE. CDR3 in DNA: TGTGCCAGCAGCTCCTTTCCAGATACGCAGTATTTT. This encodes CASSSFPDTQYF.